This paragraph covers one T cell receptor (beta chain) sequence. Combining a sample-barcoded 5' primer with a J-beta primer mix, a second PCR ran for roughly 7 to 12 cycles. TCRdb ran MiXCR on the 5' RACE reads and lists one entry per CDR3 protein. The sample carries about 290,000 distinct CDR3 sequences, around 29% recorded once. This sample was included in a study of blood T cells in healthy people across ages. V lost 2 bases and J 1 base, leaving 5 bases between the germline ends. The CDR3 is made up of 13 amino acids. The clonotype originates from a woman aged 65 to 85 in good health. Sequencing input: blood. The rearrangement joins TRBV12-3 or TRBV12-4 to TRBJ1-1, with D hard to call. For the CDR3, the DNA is TGTGCCAGCAGTTTATACAGGAACACTGAAGCTTTCTTT. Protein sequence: CASSLYRNTEAFF.